This T cell receptor (beta chain) was identified in a study of blood T cells in healthy people across ages. Study-wide results and caveats: It was the long-lived donors that had more naive CD4+ cells and higher diversity than aged donors.

Of note for this clonotype: Antigen specificity is unknown.

A second PCR, run for about 7 to 11 cycles, used a sample-barcoded 5' primer plus a J-beta primer mix. At least 3 million CDR3-containing paired-end reads were obtained per sample. TCRdb itself ran the 5' RACE reads through MiXCR, one entry per CDR3 protein. In the table there are more than 650,000 distinct CDR3 sequences, about 20% of which are singletons. It was around 9 milliliters of peripheral blood that were drawn from each donor. The J segment lost 6 bases and the V segment lost 6 bases, leaving 8 bases of the junction unmatched. The CDR3 sequence is 13 residues long. CDR1 is MNHEY, CDR2 SVGAGI, per germline.

Sequencing was performed on blood. This TCR came from a man aged 70-80 years in good health. The chain has TRBV6-5 and TRBJ2-7; the match to TRBD1 covers 7 bases. The CDR3 DNA is TGTGCCAGCAGGGGGACAGCTCGGATCGAGCAGTACTTC. This codes for CASRGTARIEQYF.